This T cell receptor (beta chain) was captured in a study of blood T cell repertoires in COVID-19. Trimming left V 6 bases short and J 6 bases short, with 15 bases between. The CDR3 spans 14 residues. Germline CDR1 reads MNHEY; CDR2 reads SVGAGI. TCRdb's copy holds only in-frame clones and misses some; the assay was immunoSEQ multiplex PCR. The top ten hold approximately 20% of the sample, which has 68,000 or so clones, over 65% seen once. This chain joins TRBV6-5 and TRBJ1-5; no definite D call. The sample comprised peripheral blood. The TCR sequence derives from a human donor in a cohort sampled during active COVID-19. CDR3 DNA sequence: TGTGCCAGCAGCTTGACGGACTGGAGTCAGCCCCAGCATTTT. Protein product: CASSLTDWSQPQHF.